This T cell receptor (beta chain) was sequenced during a study of blood T cell repertoires in COVID-19. The repertoire was sequenced with immunoSEQ multiplex PCR; TCRdb's copy has only in-frame clones and lacks some. The sample lists some 160,000 clones; 78% were seen once. The CDR3 is 16 amino acids. The J segment lost 6 bases and the V segment lost 4 bases, leaving 7 bases of the junction unmatched. Germline V CDR1 and CDR2: LNHDA, SQIVND (reference sequence). This chain links TRBV19 with TRBJ1-5; TRBD1 agrees at 12 bases. This receptor was taken from a woman older than 75 with acute or convalescent COVID-19. Source material: peripheral blood. Here the CDR3 reads CASSKWGQGAGQPQHF. The CDR3 DNA is TGTGCCAGTAGTAAGTGGGGACAGGGGGCCGGTCAGCCCCAGCATTTT.